The rows below give T cell receptor beta chains drawn from one sample of a study of early T cells in non-severe SARS-CoV-2 infection. In TCRdb, the 5' RACE reads were re-called with MiXCR into one record per CDR3 protein. This table has 85,000 to 100,000 distinct CDR3 sequences, approximately 10% appearing once. The sequenced material came from whole blood. The receptors stem from an adult who was a healthcare worker with PCR-confirmed SARS-CoV-2 infection or an uninfected control (not recorded which). The CDR3 runs from the conserved cysteine through the conserved F or W. The D gene is left open where the match is weak. Clone size is not always given. Where it is, it says once, few, many or a class for expanded clones.

>many|NA|TRBJ1-1|TRBV11-2
TGTGCCAGCAGCCGAACGCGGGGGGGGCAGAACACTGAAGCTTTCTTT
CASSRTRGGQNTEAFF
>once|TRBD1|TRBJ2-4|TRBV30
TGTGCCTTAGATACAGGGGTAACCATTCAGTACTTC
CALDTGVTIQYF
>NA|TRBD1|TRBJ2-7|TRBV4-1
TGCGCCAGCAGCCGGACAGGGCCCCTTCCCAACTACGAGCAGTACTTC
CASSRTGPLPNYEQYF
>NA|NA|TRBJ1-6|TRBV5-8
TGTGCCAGCAGCTTGGTGGGGAGGGACTCACCCCTCCACTTT
CASSLVGRDSPLHF
>many|TRBD1|TRBJ2-1|TRBV7-3
TGTGCCAGCAGCCTTGGACAGGGTAACAATGAGCAGTTCTTC
CASSLGQGNNEQFF
>many|TRBD1|TRBJ2-5|TRBV18
TGTGCCAGCTCACCACTCGGGGCAGGGGGAAAAGAGACCCAGTACTTC
CASSPLGAGGKETQYF
>few|TRBD1|TRBJ2-1|TRBV5-1
TGCGCCAGCAGCTTGAGCGGGACAGGGGTCTCCTACAATGAGCAGTTCTTC
CASSLSGTGVSYNEQFF
>many|NA|TRBJ2-7|TRBV20-1
TGCAGTGCTCTAGGGACTTTGCAGTACTTC
CSALGTLQYF
>few|TRBD1|TRBJ2-5|TRBV11-2
TGTGCCAGCAGCCCTCGACAGGGGGAGACCCAGTACTTC
CASSPRQGETQYF
>many|NA|TRBJ1-1|TRBV28
TGTGCCAGCAGTTTGAAGGTACTGGGAGAAGCTTTCTTT
CASSLKVLGEAFF
>many|NA|TRBJ2-5|TRBV2
TGTGCCAGCAGTGAGTCCACAGTGAAACAAGAGACCCAGTACTTC
CASSESTVKQETQYF
>NA|NA|TRBJ1-4|TRBV28
TGTGCCAGCAGCGTCCGTGGAGGGCCTAATGAAAAACTGTTTTTT
CASSVRGGPNEKLFF
>many|NA|TRBJ2-3|TRBV10-2
TGCGCCAGCAGTGAGCAAGGCACAGATACGCAGTATTTT
CASSEQGTDTQYF
>NA|TRBD1|TRBJ1-2|TRBV4-1
TGCGCCAGCAGCCATGAGGCAGGGGGACAGGGATCCTACACCTTC
CASSHEAGGQGSYTF
>medium-sized|NA|TRBJ1-6|TRBV5-1
TGCGCCAGCAGATCTGAGGACCGCTATAATTCACCCCTCCACTTT
CASRSEDRYNSPLHF
>many|NA|TRBJ2-2|TRBV7-3
TGTGCCAGCAGCTTAAAACCTCCCACCGGGGAGCTGTTTTTT
CASSLKPPTGELFF
>many|NA|TRBJ2-7|TRBV14
TGTGCCAGCAGCCGGGGAAATCTCGTCTACGAGCAGTACTTC
CASSRGNLVYEQYF
>few|TRBD2|TRBJ2-1|TRBV20-1
TGCAGTGCTAGGGGTGAGGGACTAGGGGTTGCTGAGCAGTTCTTC
CSARGEGLGVAEQFF
>many|NA|TRBJ2-4|TRBV5-1
TGCGCCAGCAGCTTGTGGGGGCAAGAAAACATTCAGTACTTC
CASSLWGQENIQYF
>many|NA|TRBJ1-1|TRBV5-1
TGCGCCAGCGGAACCGGGACTTCTATGAACACTGAAGCTTTCTTT
CASGTGTSMNTEAFF
>few|TRBD1|TRBJ2-6|TRBV2
TGTGCCAGCAGCCCGACAGGGACCCCTGGGGCCAACGTCCTGACTTTC
CASSPTGTPGANVLTF
>many|TRBD2|TRBJ2-1|TRBV11-3
TGTGCCAGCAGCTTAGGACTAGCGACCTACAATGAGCAGTTCTTC
CASSLGLATYNEQFF
>few|TRBD1|TRBJ2-1|TRBV2
TGTGCCAGCAGTGAGGGGCAGGGGGCCCTGAATGAGCAGTTCTTC
CASSEGQGALNEQFF
>many|TRBD2|TRBJ2-1|TRBV20-1
TGCAGTGCTAGCCAAGCGGGAGGGCCGTTGGGTGAGCAGTTCTTC
CSASQAGGPLGEQFF
>few|NA|TRBJ1-3|TRBV29-1
TGCAGCGTTCTTCCGCCCAACTCTGGAAACACCATATATTTT
CSVLPPNSGNTIYF
>few|NA|TRBJ2-1|TRBV6-5
TGTGCCAGCAGTTATTCGGAGCAGTCGTTCGAGCAGTTCTTC
CASSYSEQSFEQFF
>many|TRBD2|TRBJ2-3|TRBV12-3/TRBV12-4
TGTGCCAGCAGAATTACCGGGACCCTGGGGAGGGGCACAGATACGCAGTATTTT
CASRITGTLGRGTDTQYF
>many|NA|TRBJ1-3|TRBV18
TGTGCCAGCTCAACCTCGACATCAGCTGGAAACACCATATATTTT
CASSTSTSAGNTIYF
>many|TRBD1|TRBJ2-7|TRBV4-1
TGCGCCAGCAGCCAAGCGGGACAGTCCCCCTACGAGCAGTACTTC
CASSQAGQSPYEQYF
>NA|NA|TRBJ1-6|TRBV4-1
TGCGCCAGCAGCCAAGTTGGTAGCTCCTATAATTCACCCCTCCACTTT
CASSQVGSSYNSPLHF
>NA|NA|TRBJ2-2|TRBV19
TGTGCCAGTACTTGGGCCCCTGGGAACACCGGGGAGCTGTTTTTT
CASTWAPGNTGELFF
>NA|TRBD1|TRBJ1-3|TRBV4-1
TGCGCCAGCAGCCAACAGGGGGCTGGAAACACCATATATTTT
CASSQQGAGNTIYF
>NA|NA|TRBJ1-5|TRBV20-1
TGCAGTGCTAGAGATCTGGGCGCCCCCAATCAGCCCCAGCATTTT
CSARDLGAPNQPQHF
>NA|NA|TRBJ1-3|TRBV7-6
TGTGCCAGCAGCCCTTCGACAGCAGAAAACACCATATATTTT
CASSPSTAENTIYF
>many|NA|TRBJ2-2|TRBV28
TGTGCCAGCAGCTGGGTGAGGACCGGGGAGCTGTTTTTT
CASSWVRTGELFF
>many|NA|TRBJ1-6|TRBV6-5
TGTGCCAGCTCCAGGGGTAATTCACCCCTCCACTTT
CASSRGNSPLHF
>many|TRBD1|TRBJ2-6|TRBV29-1
TGCAGCGTTCAGACAGGGGCTGGGGCCAACGTCCTGACTTTC
CSVQTGAGANVLTF
>once|NA|TRBJ1-5|TRBV20-1
TGCAGAGCTAGTAGGCAGAATCAGCCCCAGCATTTT
CRASRQNQPQHF
>NA|NA|TRBJ2-1|TRBV4-1
TGCGCCAGCAGCCAAGATCGCTGGACGTATAATGAGCAGTTCTTC
CASSQDRWTYNEQFF
>many|TRBD2|TRBJ2-7|TRBV28
TGTGCCAGCGGACCCGGGACTAACTCCTACGAGCAGTACTTC
CASGPGTNSYEQYF
>many|NA|TRBJ1-2|TRBV14
TGTGCCAGCAGCCAAGATTCATGGATCGGCTACACCTTC
CASSQDSWIGYTF